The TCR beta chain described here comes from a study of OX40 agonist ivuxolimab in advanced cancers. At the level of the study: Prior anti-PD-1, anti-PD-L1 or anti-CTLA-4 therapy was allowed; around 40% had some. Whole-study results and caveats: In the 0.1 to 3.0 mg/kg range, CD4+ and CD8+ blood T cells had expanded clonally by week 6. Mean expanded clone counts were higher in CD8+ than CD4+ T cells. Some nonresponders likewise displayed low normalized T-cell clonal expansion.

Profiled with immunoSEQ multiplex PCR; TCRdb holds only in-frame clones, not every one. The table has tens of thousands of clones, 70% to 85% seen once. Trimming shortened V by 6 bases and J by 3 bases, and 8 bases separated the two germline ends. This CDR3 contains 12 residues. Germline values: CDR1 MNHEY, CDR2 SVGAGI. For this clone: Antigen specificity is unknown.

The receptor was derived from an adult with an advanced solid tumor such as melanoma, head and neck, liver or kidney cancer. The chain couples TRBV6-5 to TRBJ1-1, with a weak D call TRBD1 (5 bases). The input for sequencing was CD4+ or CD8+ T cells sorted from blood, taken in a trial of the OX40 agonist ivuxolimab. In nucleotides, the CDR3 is TGTGCCAGCAGCCGCAGGGACACTGAAGCTTTCTTT. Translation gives CASSRRDTEAFF.